This is a list of T cell receptor beta chains from one sample in a study of blood T cell repertoires in COVID-19. Some clones are missing from TCRdb's copy, which holds only in-frame ones; the method was immunoSEQ multiplex PCR. The sample records nearly 400,000 clones, about nine tenths being singletons. Sequencing used PBMCs or T cells enriched from blood (not recorded which). The receptors shown here come from a woman aged 25 to 45 who had recovered from COVID-19. The conserved cysteine and the conserved F or W are not part of the CDR3 here. Some rows mark clone size as missing; the rest say once, few, many or name a class of expanded clone.

v_gene: TRBV11-3
abundance: .
j_gene: TRBJ2-3
CDR3aa: ASSFGTSIADTQY

v_gene: TRBV19
abundance: .
j_gene: TRBJ1-3
CDR3aa: ASNDPGQGFSGNTIY

v_gene: TRBV6-5
abundance: .
j_gene: TRBJ2-7
CDR3aa: ASSPSQGVYEQY

v_gene: TRBV27
abundance: .
j_gene: TRBJ2-7
CDR3aa: ASSLEAGDEQY

v_gene: TRBV29-1
abundance: .
j_gene: TRBJ1-2
CDR3aa: SVPGQGLYGYT

v_gene: TRBV29-1
abundance: .
j_gene: TRBJ1-5
CDR3aa: SVEFGQGNQPQH

v_gene: TRBV10-3
abundance: .
j_gene: TRBJ2-2
CDR3aa: AISELGQGGTGELF

v_gene: TRBV19
abundance: .
j_gene: TRBJ2-1
CDR3aa: ASSIVAGSEQF

v_gene: TRBV28
abundance: .
j_gene: TRBJ1-2
CDR3aa: ASRLAGAGGNYGYT

v_gene: TRBV4-2
abundance: .
j_gene: TRBJ1-1
CDR3aa: ASSHSQGLLEAF

v_gene: TRBV2
abundance: .
j_gene: TRBJ2-3
CDR3aa: ASMGVAGGLYTDTQY

v_gene: TRBV5-1
abundance: .
j_gene: TRBJ1-2
CDR3aa: ASSLDRIRYGYT

v_gene: TRBV7-9
abundance: .
j_gene: TRBJ2-1
CDR3aa: ASSLRREGLNEQF

v_gene: TRBV24-1
abundance: .
j_gene: TRBJ2-2
CDR3aa: ATSDLQGDGNTGELF

v_gene: TRBV5-8
abundance: .
j_gene: TRBJ2-3
CDR3aa: ASSLAQRGDTDTQY

v_gene: TRBV27
abundance: .
j_gene: TRBJ2-1
CDR3aa: ASSRTSGRSEF

v_gene: TRBV28
abundance: .
j_gene: TRBJ2-7
CDR3aa: ASTPSPRQVNSYEQY

v_gene: TRBV4-3
abundance: .
j_gene: TRBJ2-1
CDR3aa: ASSQGTSGGYEQF

v_gene: TRBV5-1
abundance: .
j_gene: TRBJ1-1
CDR3aa: ASSLSWTEPEAF

v_gene: TRBV19
abundance: .
j_gene: TRBJ1-5
CDR3aa: ASSILQGWKGQPQH

v_gene: TRBV10-2
abundance: .
j_gene: TRBJ1-2
CDR3aa: ASSRQDNYGYT

v_gene: TRBV5-1
abundance: .
j_gene: TRBJ1-2
CDR3aa: ASSLDLRARAYGYT

v_gene: TRBV24-1
abundance: .
j_gene: TRBJ2-2
CDR3aa: ATSGGQGSNTGELF

v_gene: TRBV6-5
abundance: .
j_gene: TRBJ2-1
CDR3aa: ASSTWTGFNEQF

v_gene: TRBV11-3
abundance: once
j_gene: TRBJ1-6
CDR3aa: ASSYQGGSPLH

v_gene: TRBV21-1
abundance: .
j_gene: TRBJ2-5
CDR3aa: ASSKPPKPHVTGAYQETQY

v_gene: TRBV20-1
abundance: once
j_gene: TRBJ1-2
CDR3aa: SASRGTNYGYT

v_gene: TRBV20-1
abundance: .
j_gene: TRBJ2-7
CDR3aa: SASKDSRTYEQY

v_gene: TRBV19
abundance: .
j_gene: TRBJ2-5
CDR3aa: ASSGNRDRKETQY

v_gene: TRBV2
abundance: few
j_gene: TRBJ1-1
CDR3aa: ASSLQGGNTEAF

v_gene: TRBV4-3
abundance: once
j_gene: TRBJ1-4
CDR3aa: ASSQGDRDNEKLF

v_gene: TRBV7-3
abundance: .
j_gene: TRBJ2-3
CDR3aa: ASSLGTSGSPATDTQY

v_gene: TRBV30
abundance: .
j_gene: TRBJ1-6
CDR3aa: AWSPGQAYSPLH

v_gene: TRBV24-1
abundance: .
j_gene: TRBJ2-1
CDR3aa: ATSARRLAGTNEQF

v_gene: TRBV4-2
abundance: .
j_gene: TRBJ2-3
CDR3aa: ASSQDRDGGLVSDTQY

v_gene: TRBV24-1
abundance: .
j_gene: TRBJ2-1
CDR3aa: ATSDNVGEVNEQF

v_gene: TRBV19
abundance: .
j_gene: TRBJ1-2
CDR3aa: ASSILGQQGLYGYT

v_gene: TRBV30
abundance: .
j_gene: TRBJ2-2
CDR3aa: AWSAWSGVITGELF

v_gene: TRBV7-8
abundance: .
j_gene: TRBJ2-1
CDR3aa: ASSPPTGLALGNEQF

v_gene: TRBV2
abundance: .
j_gene: TRBJ2-1
CDR3aa: ASIGAGAYNEQF

v_gene: TRBV27
abundance: .
j_gene: TRBJ2-2
CDR3aa: ASSLSSSGGRTGELF

v_gene: TRBV5-4
abundance: .
j_gene: TRBJ1-3
CDR3aa: ASSLGPGTDSGNTIY

v_gene: TRBV10-3
abundance: .
j_gene: TRBJ2-1
CDR3aa: AIRAAGGFDEQF

v_gene: TRBV9
abundance: .
j_gene: TRBJ2-2
CDR3aa: ASSEGRELF

v_gene: TRBV29-1
abundance: .
j_gene: TRBJ2-7
CDR3aa: SVVGPSGGALQYEQY

v_gene: TRBV7-3
abundance: .
j_gene: TRBJ1-6
CDR3aa: ASSSPDRGRWYSPLH

v_gene: TRBV5-4
abundance: .
j_gene: TRBJ1-2
CDR3aa: ASSLEGAQGGYT

v_gene: TRBV10-3
abundance: .
j_gene: TRBJ1-1
CDR3aa: AISDRPGGKDTEAF

v_gene: TRBV7-3
abundance: .
j_gene: TRBJ1-5
CDR3aa: ASSLLGGNQPQH

v_gene: TRBV28
abundance: .
j_gene: TRBJ2-5
CDR3aa: ASRRGQETQY

v_gene: TRBV6-5
abundance: .
j_gene: TRBJ1-3
CDR3aa: ASSYRGRGGNTIY

v_gene: TRBV5-1
abundance: .
j_gene: TRBJ1-3
CDR3aa: ASSALGTAVSGNTIY

v_gene: TRBV7-8
abundance: .
j_gene: TRBJ2-7
CDR3aa: ASSAPGSYEQY

v_gene: TRBV5-1
abundance: .
j_gene: TRBJ2-2
CDR3aa: ASSLGLAGGELF

v_gene: TRBV6-5
abundance: .
j_gene: TRBJ1-1
CDR3aa: ASSYSSPRANTEAF

v_gene: TRBV3-1/TRBV3-2
abundance: .
j_gene: TRBJ2-5
CDR3aa: ASISRGGGETQY

v_gene: TRBV19
abundance: few
j_gene: TRBJ1-5
CDR3aa: ASKGQGNHNQPQH

v_gene: TRBV11-2
abundance: .
j_gene: TRBJ2-1
CDR3aa: ASSLQASSYNEQF

v_gene: TRBV5-6
abundance: .
j_gene: TRBJ2-7
CDR3aa: ASSYRGSSYEQY